One and the same sample provided the 21 T cell receptor beta chains below, sequenced in a study of blood T cell repertoires in COVID-19. Repertoires were generated with immunoSEQ multiplex PCR, while TCRdb's copy carries only in-frame clones and drops some. The sample holds 150,000 to 200,000 clones; 65% to 80% are singletons and the top ten take about a sixth. The material sequenced was PBMCs or T cells enriched from blood (not recorded which). The receptors derive from a woman between 45 and 60 years old with acute COVID-19.

This chain links TRBV25-1 with TRBJ2-5; a weak D match, TRBD2 (6 bases). V was pared by 4 bases and J by 5 bases, with 8 bases between. CDR1 and CDR2 (germline): MGHDK, SYGVNS. This CDR3 spans 12 amino acids. The CDR3 coding sequence is TGTGCCAGCAGTGTTGGGGGGGAGACCCAGTACTTC. Its protein product is CASSVGGETQYF.

The genes are TRBV3-1 (or the pseudogene TRBV3-2) and TRBJ2-1, with a tentative D call TRBD2 (6 bases). CDR3 size: 13 residues. Trimming cost V 4 bases and J 16 bases, with 20 bases left between them. The V gene's germline CDR1 is LGHDT and CDR2 YNNKEL (reference sequence). Written as DNA, the CDR3 is TGTGCCAGCAGCCCTGGGTCCGGGACTGGGTTCTTCTTC. Its protein is CASSPGSGTGFFF.

V usage is TRBV30 and J usage is TRBJ1-2; tentative D call: TRBD1 (6 bases). CDR1 GTSNPN and CDR2 SVGIG come from the germline V gene (reference sequence). This CDR3 contains 11 residues. Deletions cut 1 base from V and 6 bases from J, with 6 bases between. CDR3 nucleotides: TGTGCCTGGAGTGAGGGGGATGGCTACACCTTC. Its translation is CAWSEGDGYTF.

This clone was detected many times. Other nucleotide sequences from this sample produce the same CDR3. The chain carries TRBV7-8 and TRBJ1-1; D unclear. Trimming stripped 4 bases from V and 2 bases from J, with 2 bases between. The CDR3 consists of 11 residues. Per the germline V gene, CDR1 is SGHVS and CDR2 is FQNEAQ. The CDR3 region is CASSSNTEAFF. The DNA of the CDR3 is TGTGCCAGCAGCTCTAACACTGAAGCTTTCTTT.

V usage is TRBV12-5 and J usage is TRBJ2-3; TRBD2 is a possible D gene (6 bases). The CDR3 runs 14 residues. CDR1 is LGHNT and CDR2 is FRNRAP in the germline V gene. V was cut by 4 bases and J by 6 bases, with 14 bases left in between. The CDR3 loop reads CASGSRLDSDTQYF. The CDR3 nucleotides read TGTGCTAGTGGTTCCCGACTAGATTCGGATACGCAGTATTTT.

This chain links TRBV4-1 with TRBJ2-6, with D tentatively TRBD2 (6 bases). This CDR3 contains 16 residues. V dropped 3 bases and J dropped 4 bases, with 13 bases sitting between them. CDR1 is MGHRA, CDR2 YSYEKL, per germline. CDR3 sequence (DNA): TGCGCCAGCAGCCATGTCGGGGGTAACGGGGCCAACGTCCTGACTTTC. This sequence encodes CASSHVGGNGANVLTF.

The V and J genes are TRBV24-1 and TRBJ2-3; 8 bases fit TRBD1. CDR3 length: 15 residues. Unmatched junction bases numbered 6, after V lost 3 bases and J lost 5 bases. Germline values: CDR1 KGHDR, CDR2 SFDVKD. Here the CDR3 reads CATSDNTGGQDTQYF. The CDR3 DNA sequence: TGTGCCACCAGTGATAACACAGGGGGTCAAGATACGCAGTATTTT.

The V call is TRBV5-4, the J call TRBJ2-2, with 8 bases lining up with TRBD2. The CDR3 runs to 15 residues. Germline V lookup: CDR1 SGHNT, CDR2 YYREEE (reference sequence). V trimming: 1 base; J trimming: 4 bases; junction bases outside the gene matches: 3. CDR3 DNA: TGTGCCAGCAGCTTGCGGGGGGGCCGCACCGGGGAGCTGTTTTTT. As protein: CASSLRGGRTGELFF.

This rearrangement joins TRBV28 to TRBJ2-1; D perhaps matches TRBD2 (5 bases). The CDR3 has 14 residues. Looked up from germline, CDR1 is MDHEN and CDR2 is SYDVKM. The ends were cut back, 6 bases at V and 6 bases at J, with 15 bases in the middle. This CDR3 is CASSLRAASNEQFF. The CDR3 DNA reads TGTGCCAGCAGCCTGAGGGCAGCTTCCAATGAGCAGTTCTTC.

The CDR3 spells CASTLGRGILGDTQYF. In DNA form, the CDR3 reads TGTGCCAGCACCCTAGGGCGGGGGATCCTGGGGGATACGCAGTATTTT. V usage is TRBV27 and J usage is TRBJ2-3, with 7 bases lining up with TRBD2. This CDR3 is 16 amino acids long. V lost 7 bases and J lost 6; bases outside the gene matches: 16. The germline gives CDR1 MNHEY, CDR2 SMNVEV (reference sequence).

The chain carries TRBV28 and TRBJ2-3; D possibly corresponds to TRBD1 (5 bases). CDR1 and CDR2 (germline): MDHEN, SYDVKM. There are 14 residues in the CDR3. The germline V and J ends were trimmed by 6 bases and 2 bases, with 12 bases remaining between them. This CDR3 is CASSLTASTDTQYF. Here the CDR3 DNA reads TGTGCCAGCAGCCTGACAGCATCCACAGATACGCAGTATTTT.

On this clone itself: The same CDR3 is also encoded by other DNA sequences in this sample. The CDR3: CASSLGTGGGNTIYF. CDR3 DNA: TGTGCCAGCAGCTTAGGGACAGGGGGAGGAAACACCATATATTTT. The V call is TRBV7-9, the J call TRBJ1-3; TRBD1 aligns across 10 bases. The CDR3 totals 15 residues. V trimming: 1 base; J trimming: 4 bases; junction bases outside the gene matches: 1. Germline CDR1 SEHNR, CDR2 FQNEAQ (reference sequence).

The chain joins TRBV9 to TRBJ1-3; the match to TRBD1 covers 7 bases. The V gene end was trimmed by 5 bases and the J gene end by 0 bases; junction bases not matched to a gene: 5. The CDR3 has 15 amino acids. Germline V lookup: CDR1 SGDLS, CDR2 YYNGEE. The CDR3 nucleotides read TGTGCCAGCAGGAGGGACAGCTACTCTGGAAACACCATATATTTT. As protein: CASRRDSYSGNTIYF.

The chain uses TRBV6-5 and TRBJ1-2, with 8 bases fitting TRBD1. V gave up 10 bases and J gave up 2 bases; unmatched junction bases: 9. The CDR3 is made up of 14 amino acids. The germline V gene has CDR1 MNHEY and CDR2 SVGAGI. The CDR3, as DNA: TGTGCCATTTTGGAGGACAGGGTGAACTATGGCTACACCTTC. Amino acid sequence: CAILEDRVNYGYTF.

This clone was picked up one time. The CDR3 is CARSLGAGVETQYF. Here the CDR3 DNA reads TGTGCCAGAAGCCTCGGAGCGGGTGTAGAGACCCAGTACTTC. The chain uses TRBV5-3 and TRBJ2-5; D may be TRBD2 (6 bases). TRBV5-3 has ORF status, its function being uncertain. V shed 4 bases and J shed 4 bases, with 14 bases lying between them. The CDR3 has 14 amino acids.

This clone was seen a handful of times. The chain carries TRBV19 and TRBJ2-1; D remains unclear. Germline V lookup: CDR1 LNHDA, CDR2 SQIVND (reference sequence). The CDR3 covers 12 residues. Trimming cost V 4 bases and J 7 bases, with 8 bases left between them. The CDR3 loop is CASSTRLNEQFF. Here the CDR3 DNA reads TGTGCCAGTAGTACCCGGTTAAATGAGCAGTTCTTC.

The genes are TRBV28 and TRBJ1-2; 8 bases match TRBD1. CDR1 MDHEN and CDR2 SYDVKM come from the germline V gene. The CDR3 totals 13 residues. J lost 7 bases, V lost 6 bases, and 7 bases had no gene match. CDR3 residues: CASSGRGRGGYTF. CDR3 in DNA: TGTGCCAGCAGCGGCAGGGGGCGTGGTGGCTACACCTTC.

The chain carries TRBV19 and TRBJ1-1, with TRBD1 identical over 8 bases. J was trimmed by 5 bases and V by 3 bases; bases with no gene match: 5. In germline, CDR1 is LNHDA, CDR2 SQIVND (reference sequence). The CDR3 consists of 14 residues. CDR3 nucleotides: TGTGCCAGTAGTATTGGCAGGGGGCTTACTGAAGCTTTCTTT. Translation: CASSIGRGLTEAFF.

The CDR3 protein is CASKKTGLGAEAFF. Written as DNA, the CDR3 is TGTGCCAGCAAAAAGACAGGCCTTGGAGCTGAAGCTTTCTTT. The chain uses TRBV2 and TRBJ1-1; D perhaps matches TRBD1 (6 bases). CDR3 length: 14 residues. V was clipped by 7 bases and J by 6 bases, with 18 bases between them. Germline assignment: CDR1 SNHLY and CDR2 FYNNEI.

The CDR3 nucleotides read TGTGCCAGCAGCTACCTACAGGGAACGAACACTGAAGCTTTCTTT. As protein: CASSYLQGTNTEAFF. The chain carries TRBV11-2 and TRBJ1-1; D possibly corresponds to TRBD1 (6 bases). CDR3 size: 15 residues. Germline CDR1 is SGHAT and CDR2 is FQNNGV. V lost 4 bases and J lost 1, with 13 bases in between.

This clone occurred once. The chain joins TRBV4-3 to TRBJ2-3; no clear D gene. This CDR3 region has 13 residues. Trimming left V 3 bases short and J 6 bases short, with 10 bases between. Germline V gives CDR1 LGHNA, CDR2 YSLEER. The CDR3 DNA is TGCGCCAGCAGCCAGGTGCCCGGGGATACGCAGTATTTT. Amino acid sequence: CASSQVPGDTQYF.